This T cell receptor (beta chain) was retrieved from a study of T cells in Graves' hyperthyroidism and ophthalmopathy. Whole-study context: Peripheral blood samples were taken at initial diagnosis, prior to any treatment.

Notes on the study in general: Blood also held most thyroid clonotypes expanded beyond 0.001.

This clonotype was seen repeatedly, ten times or more. Its specificity is unknown. The CDR3 contains 14 residues. Deletions cut 8 bases from V and 2 bases from J, with 13 bases between. Germline V gives CDR1 SNHLY, CDR2 FYNNEI. Amplified TCR beta CDR3 regions derived from RNA transcripts. HTBI primers were used for first-round RT-PCR of the TCR CDR3. TCRdb processed the multiplex PCR reads anew with MiXCR; each CDR3 protein has one entry. Found here are some 400,000 distinct CDR3 sequences, more than 11% of them singletons; the top ten hold approximately 10%. No progression to ophthalmopathy during 18 months of follow-up defined stable disease. Over 9 ml of fresh peripheral blood supplied the PBMCs.

Sequences were obtained from blood. The sequence was collected from a woman aged 55-75 years with Graves' hyperthyroidism. The V gene is TRBV2, the J gene TRBJ1-5, with D unresolved. The CDR3 DNA reads TGTGCCAGCTCTCGGGGAATGGGCAATCAGCCCCAGCATTTT. Its translation: CASSRGMGNQPQHF. Together with reference TRBV2 and TRBJ1-5, the CDR3 gives the full variable domain: EPEVTQTPSHQVTQMGQEVILRCVPISNHLYFYWYRQILGQKVEFLVSFYNNEISEKSEIFDDQFSVERPDGSNFTLKIRSTKLEDSAMYFCASSRGMGNQPQHFGDGTRLSIL.